This is a list of T cell receptor beta chains from one sample in a study of blood T cell repertoires in COVID-19. Libraries were prepared by immunoSEQ multiplex PCR; TCRdb keeps only in-frame clonotypes and omits some of them. The profile covers about 100,000 clones, with about 84% appearing a single time and roughly 13% taken by the ten largest. Material: peripheral blood. The receptors derive from a human donor in a cohort sampled during active COVID-19. The CDR3 runs from the conserved cysteine through the conserved F or W. Clone size appears in some rows only: once, few, many, or a class for an expanded clone.

NA	TRBV19	TRBJ2-6	CASNNRQGAGSGANVLTF
NA	TRBV5-1	TRBJ1-4	CASSFGQGGPKGEKLFF
NA	TRBV5-1	TRBJ2-7	CASSLAPSGYEQYF
NA	TRBV9	TRBJ1-2	CASSAGTSSFNYGYTF
NA	TRBV3-1/TRBV3-2	TRBJ1-6	CASSQDEAQGLLLFSSYNSPLHF
NA	TRBV4-3	TRBJ1-2	CASSPTFQANYGYTF
NA	TRBV7-2	TRBJ2-7	CASSSPSSGRDSSYEQYF
NA	TRBV7-2	TRBJ2-7	CASSLPLGAHEQYF
NA	TRBV6-5	TRBJ2-7	CASRTRRVSYEQYF
NA	TRBV5-4	TRBJ1-2	CASSQGQGYGYTF
once	TRBV3-1/TRBV3-2	TRBJ2-5	CASSPGDREGFQETQYF
NA	TRBV7-9	TRBJ1-4	CASSLQGMQNEKLFF
once	TRBV30	TRBJ1-4	CAWRARVPYEKLFF
NA	TRBV18	TRBJ1-6	CASSPGGDNSPLHF
NA	TRBV2	TRBJ1-1	CASSQGARNTEAFF
once	TRBV30	TRBJ2-1	CAWRGLAEDNEQFF
NA	TRBV4-2	TRBJ2-5	CASSQAGASGQTQYF
once	TRBV30	TRBJ2-6	CAWSVGQGFSGANVLTF
NA	TRBV7-9	TRBJ2-3	CASSGPGGSTDTQYF
NA	TRBV19	TRBJ1-3	CASSDRRSGNTIYF
NA	TRBV10-3	TRBJ2-1	CAIKGGDEQFF
NA	TRBV19	TRBJ1-1	CASSSDRGQNTEAFF
NA	TRBV7-8	TRBJ2-3	CASSPTRTSGRAVIDTQYF
once	TRBV6-2/TRBV6-3	TRBJ2-1	CASSYGRAENEQFF
NA	TRBV5-1	TRBJ2-2	CASSLARQGGTGELFF
NA	TRBV25-1	TRBJ2-1	CASRTGKGNEQFF
NA	TRBV6-5	TRBJ1-2	CASNPALDRGYGYTF
NA	TRBV6-2/TRBV6-3	TRBJ1-1	CASSYFVGLTEAFF
NA	TRBV7-9	TRBJ2-3	CASSLLGGSGTDTQYF
few	TRBV6-2/TRBV6-3	TRBJ2-1	CASSDREGGEQFF
NA	TRBV7-2	TRBJ2-7	CASSSRGAGMYEQYF
NA	TRBV6-5	TRBJ1-2	CASTPSGANYGYTF
NA	TRBV7-2	TRBJ2-7	CASSLAFGGTYEQYF
NA	TRBV7-2	TRBJ2-7	CASSQSGLRGQYF
NA	TRBV6-6	TRBJ1-5	CASSYATGVQNQPQHF
NA	TRBV30	TRBJ2-7	CAWSVSPFSYEQYF
NA	TRBV3-1/TRBV3-2	TRBJ2-5	CASRRNSGSQETQYF
few	TRBV13	TRBJ2-1	CASSLEALAGRFSYNEQFF
NA	TRBV5-1	TRBJ2-3	CASSLALGTDTQYF
NA	TRBV5-1	TRBJ1-2	CASSSGQGATDGYTF
few	TRBV7-9	TRBJ2-7	CASSLAGVGLIYEQYF
NA	TRBV5-1	TRBJ1-4	CASSLDGIDEKLFF
NA	TRBV30	TRBJ1-1	CAWTVGQGFSEAFF
NA	TRBV5-1	TRBJ2-5	CASSFLAGMGETQYF
NA	TRBV5-1	TRBJ2-7	CASSLGDSGDEQYF
NA	TRBV19	TRBJ2-7	CASAGTEATYEQYF
NA	TRBV5-1	TRBJ1-2	CATRSGRGIYGYTF
NA	TRBV25-1	TRBJ1-1	CASKDRGVEAFF
NA	TRBV30	TRBJ1-2	CAWSLNGYTF
NA	TRBV5-4	TRBJ1-6	CASSMTGRRNSPLHF
NA	TRBV6-6	TRBJ1-3	CASSSGIGNTIYF
once	TRBV7-2	TRBJ2-1	CASSLVASTYNEQFF
NA	TRBV11-3	TRBJ2-7	CASSSGTGERSEQYF